What follows are 14 T cell receptor beta chains derived from one specimen sequenced in a study of OX40 agonist ivuxolimab in advanced cancers. The method was the immunoSEQ multiplex PCR assay. The immuneACCESS repertoire file appears here via TCRdb, limited to in-frame rearrangements. These files lack a portion of the clones; in checked studies, under half of the deficit traces to unresolved V genes, and the cause of the others is not known. In this sample the table shows 20,000 to 25,000 clones, 70% to 90% of which occur a single time. Together, the top ten hold about 35% of the sample. Material: CD4+ or CD8+ T cells sorted from blood, obtained in a trial of the OX40 agonist ivuxolimab. The receptors come from an adult with an advanced solid tumor such as melanoma, head and neck, liver or kidney cancer.

This chain joins TRBV15 and TRBJ2-5; D is unresolved. The CDR3 runs 13 residues. Trimming took off 1 base at V and 5 bases at J, with 8 bases between the two ends. Germline V gene data show CDR1 as LNHNV and CDR2 as YYDKDF (reference sequence). As DNA, the CDR3 is TGTGCCACCAGCAGAGTGGGGAAGGAGACCCAGTACTTC. This sequence encodes CATSRVGKETQYF.

This clone was detected a few times. This chain joins TRBV6-7 and TRBJ2-2, with 9 bases matching TRBD2. TRBV6-7 is annotated as an ORF whose role is uncertain. This CDR3 spans 15 amino acids. The ends lost 2 bases at V and 4 bases at J; junction bases unmatched: 2. CDR3 coding DNA: TGTGCCAGCAGTTACGGCGGGAGGGCCACCGGGGAGCTGTTTTTT. Its protein product is CASSYGGRATGELFF.

This clone showed up just once. The rearrangement links TRBV7-9 to TRBJ1-5; D uncertain. This CDR3 is built from 12 residues. The V and J ends lost 5 bases and 6 bases respectively, with 8 bases between them. CDR1 and CDR2 from the germline V gene are SEHNR and FQNEAQ (reference sequence). The CDR3: CASSNFGQPQHF. The CDR3 coding sequence is TGTGCCAGCAGCAATTTTGGTCAGCCCCAGCATTTT.

The chain links TRBV6-1 to TRBJ1-1; D is unclear. This CDR3 has 13 amino acids. V was clipped by 2 bases and J by 5 bases, with 9 bases between them. Germline V gene sequence: CDR1 MNHNS, CDR2 SASEGT. In DNA, the CDR3 is TGTGCCAGCAGTGAACCAGGCCGGACTGAAGCTTTCTTT. Translating gives CASSEPGRTEAFF.

V usage is TRBV29-1 and J usage is TRBJ1-4, with D tentatively TRBD1 (5 bases). Germline values: CDR1 SQVTM, CDR2 ANQGSEA. This CDR3 region has 15 residues. Trimming cost V 5 bases and J 5 bases, with 18 bases left between them. In DNA form, the CDR3 reads TGCAGCGTTCGTGGAACGGGGGACTCCAATGAAAAACTGTTTTTT. It encodes CSVRGTGDSNEKLFF.

The V and J genes are TRBV5-6 and TRBJ1-2, with D hard to call. Per the germline V gene, CDR1 is SGHDT and CDR2 is YYEEEE. CDR3 length: 14 residues. V was trimmed by 1 base and J by 8 bases, leaving 15 bases between them. CDR3 sequence (DNA): TGTGCCAGCAGCTTGATCAGGTCCCCTGGGGGCTACACCTTC. Protein sequence: CASSLIRSPGGYTF.

The chain carries TRBV4-2 and TRBJ2-6; D remains ambiguous. Trimming pared 2 bases from V and 0 bases from J, leaving 8 bases between. CDR1 is LGHNA and CDR2 is YNFKEQ in the germline V gene. The CDR3 covers 16 residues. The DNA for the CDR3 is TGTGCCAGCAGCCAACCTTTGCCCTCTGGGGCCAACGTCCTGACTTTC. Translated, it gives CASSQPLPSGANVLTF.

The J gene is TRBJ2-5, the V gene TRBV7-9; 10 nucleotides line up with TRBD1. The V gene's germline CDR1 is SEHNR and CDR2 FQNEAQ (reference sequence). The CDR3 sequence is 16 residues long. With 0 bases clipped from V and 8 bases from J, the junction kept 9 bases outside the gene matches. CDR3 coding DNA: TGTGCCAGCAGCTTAGCGGGGACGGGACAGGGGTTCACCCAGTACTTC. Translating it yields CASSLAGTGQGFTQYF.

The chain combines TRBV7-9 with TRBJ2-7; 7 bases are a match to TRBD2. The V segment lost 0 bases and the J segment 2 bases; nucleotides outside the gene matches: 4. The CDR3 has 15 amino acids. Per the germline V gene, CDR1 is SEHNR and CDR2 is FQNEAQ (reference sequence). CDR3 sequence: CASSLAMGTTYEQYF. The DNA of the CDR3 is TGTGCCAGCAGCTTAGCGATGGGGACTACCTACGAGCAGTACTTC.

This rearrangement joins TRBV19 to TRBJ2-7; the D is unclear. The V gene's germline CDR1 is LNHDA and CDR2 SQIVND (reference sequence). V was cut by 5 bases and J by 4 bases, with 18 bases left in between. This CDR3 comprises 15 residues. CDR3 coding DNA: TGTGCCAGTAGTCTGGTCGGATCGCCTGTATACGAGCAGTACTTC. Its protein is CASSLVGSPVYEQYF.

The rearrangement uses TRBV7-9 and TRBJ1-1; weak D call: TRBD1 (5 bases). Trimming took off 0 bases at V and 6 bases at J, with 14 bases between the two ends. Germline values: CDR1 SEHNR, CDR2 FQNEAQ (reference sequence). The CDR3 runs to 15 residues. The CDR3 is CASSLARGLLSEAFF. CDR3 sequence (DNA): TGTGCCAGCAGCTTAGCCCGGGGACTCTTATCTGAAGCTTTCTTT.

This rearrangement joins TRBV13 to TRBJ2-5; 10 positions match TRBD2. The CDR3 extends over 14 amino acids. Germline trimming cut 6 bases from V and 5 bases from J; bases unmatched to any gene: 6. Germline lookup yields CDR1 PRHDT and CDR2 FYEKMQ (reference sequence). This chain's CDR3 is CASRPGTSAETQYF. Here the CDR3 DNA reads TGTGCCAGCAGACCCGGGACTAGCGCGGAGACCCAGTACTTC. Full variable domain (remainder filled in from reference TRBV13 and TRBJ2-5): AAGVIQSPRHLIKEKRETATLKCYPIPRHDTVYWYQQGPGQDPQFLISFYEKMQSDKGSIPDRFSAQQFSDYHSELNMSSLELGDSALYFCASRPGTSAETQYFGPGTRLLVL.

The genes are TRBV19 and TRBJ2-2; D gene uncertain. The germline gives CDR1 LNHDA, CDR2 SQIVND (reference sequence). Trimming took off 5 bases at V and 2 bases at J, with 18 bases between the two ends. The CDR3 contains 17 residues. The CDR3 DNA is TGTGCCAGTAGTCTGATGCTGAGCTCCATAAACACCGGGGAGCTGTTTTTT. Translated: CASSLMLSSINTGELFF. The variable domain in full, with the rest retrieved from reference TRBV19 and TRBJ2-2, is DGGITQSPKYLFRKEGQNVTLSCEQNLNHDAMYWYRQDPGQGLRLIYYSQIVNDFQKGDIAEGYSVSREKKESFPLTVTSAQKNPTAFYLCASSLMLSSINTGELFFGEGSRLTVL.

The V gene is TRBV9, the J gene TRBJ2-2; D gene uncertain. The CDR3 is 12 residues long. V gave up 0 bases and J gave up 6 bases, with 3 bases separating them. Germline CDR1 reads SGDLS; CDR2 reads YYNGEE. CDR3 amino acids: CASSVVPGELFF. CDR3 nucleotides: TGTGCCAGCAGCGTAGTACCCGGGGAGCTGTTTTTT.